The 9 T cell receptor beta chains listed next were all sequenced from one sample in a study of OX40 agonist ivuxolimab in advanced cancers. Here immunoSEQ multiplex PCR was the method, and the copy in TCRdb shows in-frame clones only, minus some. The top ten hold 1% of the sample, which has 55,000 to 80,000 clones, 65% to 85% seen once. The sample was CD4+ or CD8+ T cells sorted from blood, taken in a trial of the OX40 agonist ivuxolimab. These receptors were obtained from an adult with an advanced solid tumor such as melanoma, head and neck, liver or kidney cancer.

This clone was detected a few times. The genes are TRBV30 and TRBJ2-4, with D possibly being TRBD2 (6 bases). CDR1 and CDR2 (germline): GTSNPN, SVGIG (reference sequence). The CDR3 spans 16 residues. The CDR3 region is CAHGGGVALAKNIQYF. The CDR3 DNA reads TGTGCACATGGAGGAGGGGTTGCCCTAGCCAAAAACATTCAGTACTTC.

This sequence joins TRBV4-1 and TRBJ1-1, with D maybe TRBD1 (5 bases). Per germline, CDR1 MGHRA and CDR2 YSYEKL. V lost 1 base, J lost 0 bases, and 12 bases lay in between. CDR3 length: 16 residues. Written as DNA, the CDR3 is TGCGCCAGCAGCCAAGTAAGACAGTCAATGAACACTGAAGCTTTCTTT. Translated: CASSQVRQSMNTEAFF.

The chain uses TRBV27 and TRBJ2-5, with D possibly being TRBD1 or TRBD2 (6 bases each). V shed 2 bases and J shed 2 bases, with 12 bases lying between them. CDR3 length: 15 amino acids. Germline lookup yields CDR1 MNHEY and CDR2 SMNVEV (reference sequence). In DNA, the CDR3 is TGTGCCAGCAGTTTAGGAGGGGGGCGGCAAGAGACCCAGTACTTC. Residues: CASSLGGGRQETQYF.

The V call is TRBV6-6, the J call TRBJ2-2, with TRBD2 as a possible D gene (6 bases). This CDR3 has 14 residues. The V and J ends lost 8 bases and 0 bases respectively, with 10 bases between them. CDR1 and CDR2 (germline): MNHNY, SVGAGI (reference sequence). The CDR3: CASGGESNTGELFF. For the CDR3, the DNA is TGTGCCAGCGGAGGGGAATCGAACACCGGGGAGCTGTTTTTT.

The gene calls are TRBV29-1 and TRBJ2-3; the D gene is possibly TRBD1 (6 bases). V was clipped by 4 bases and J by 0 bases, with 11 bases between them. This CDR3 contains 14 residues. CDR1 is SQVTM and CDR2 is ANQGSEA in the germline V gene. CDR3 region: CSVGTVSSTDTQYF. The CDR3 coding sequence is TGCAGCGTTGGGACAGTCTCTAGCACAGATACGCAGTATTTT.

This clone was recorded only once. This chain joins TRBV5-5 and TRBJ1-2; D is uncertain. CDR1 SGHKS and CDR2 YYEKEE come from the germline V gene (reference sequence). CDR3 size: 12 residues. V was cut by 2 bases and J by 8 bases, with 10 bases left in between. As DNA, the CDR3 is TGTGCCAGCAGCTTCCCCCTCGGGGGCTACACCTTC. It specifies CASSFPLGGYTF.

V usage is TRBV6-1 and J usage is TRBJ2-7, with 9 nucleotides matching TRBD2. The CDR3 has 13 residues. Per the germline V gene, CDR1 is MNHNS and CDR2 is SASEGT. The junction had 3 bases not matched to a gene; V was cut back by 6 bases and J by 3 bases. For the CDR3, the DNA is TGTGCCAGCAGGCGGGGGGGCCTCTACGAGCAGTACTTC. This codes for CASRRGGLYEQYF.

This chain connects TRBV7-2 to TRBJ2-3, with no clear D. V lost 8 bases and J lost 4, with 16 bases in between. The germline gives CDR1 SGHTA, CDR2 FQGNSA. The CDR3 loop spans 14 amino acids. Written as DNA, the CDR3 is TGTGCCAGCCTACTAAGGCTCCGCTCAGATACGCAGTATTTT. Encoded protein: CASLLRLRSDTQYF. The entire variable domain, with the rest obtained from reference TRBV7-2 and TRBJ2-3, is as follows: GAGVSQSPSNKVTEKGKDVELRCDPISGHTALYWYRQSLGQGLEFLIYFQGNSAPDKSGLPSDRFSAERTGGSVSTLTIQRTQQEDSAVYLCASLLRLRSDTQYFGPGTRLTVL.

The chain recombines TRBV19 with TRBJ2-7; D gene uncertain. The germline V gene has CDR1 LNHDA and CDR2 SQIVND (reference sequence). The CDR3 length is 15 residues. V lost 3 bases and J 2 bases, leaving 14 bases between the germline ends. The DNA for the CDR3 is TGTGCCAGTAGTATTGGGCCAGGTCTCGCCTACGAGCAGTACTTC. Its translation is CASSIGPGLAYEQYF.